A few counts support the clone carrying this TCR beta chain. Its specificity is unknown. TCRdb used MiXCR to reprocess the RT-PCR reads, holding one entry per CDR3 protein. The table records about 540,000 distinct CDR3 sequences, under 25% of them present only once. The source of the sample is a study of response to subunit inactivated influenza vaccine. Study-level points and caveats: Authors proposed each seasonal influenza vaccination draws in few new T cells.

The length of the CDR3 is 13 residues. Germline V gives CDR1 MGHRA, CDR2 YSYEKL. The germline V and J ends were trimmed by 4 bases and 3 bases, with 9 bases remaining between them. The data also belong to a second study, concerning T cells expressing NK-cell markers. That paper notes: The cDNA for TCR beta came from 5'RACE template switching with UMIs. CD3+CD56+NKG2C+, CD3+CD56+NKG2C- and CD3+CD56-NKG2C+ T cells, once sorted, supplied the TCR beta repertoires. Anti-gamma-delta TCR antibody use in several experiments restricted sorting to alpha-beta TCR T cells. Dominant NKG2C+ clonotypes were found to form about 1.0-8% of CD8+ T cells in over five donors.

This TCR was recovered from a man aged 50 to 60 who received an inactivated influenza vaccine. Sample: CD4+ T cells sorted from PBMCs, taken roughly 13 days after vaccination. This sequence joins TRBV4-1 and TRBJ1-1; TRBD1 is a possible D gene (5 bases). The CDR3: CASSPRAHTEAFF. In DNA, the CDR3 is TGCGCCAGCAGCCCCAGGGCCCACACTGAAGCTTTCTTT.